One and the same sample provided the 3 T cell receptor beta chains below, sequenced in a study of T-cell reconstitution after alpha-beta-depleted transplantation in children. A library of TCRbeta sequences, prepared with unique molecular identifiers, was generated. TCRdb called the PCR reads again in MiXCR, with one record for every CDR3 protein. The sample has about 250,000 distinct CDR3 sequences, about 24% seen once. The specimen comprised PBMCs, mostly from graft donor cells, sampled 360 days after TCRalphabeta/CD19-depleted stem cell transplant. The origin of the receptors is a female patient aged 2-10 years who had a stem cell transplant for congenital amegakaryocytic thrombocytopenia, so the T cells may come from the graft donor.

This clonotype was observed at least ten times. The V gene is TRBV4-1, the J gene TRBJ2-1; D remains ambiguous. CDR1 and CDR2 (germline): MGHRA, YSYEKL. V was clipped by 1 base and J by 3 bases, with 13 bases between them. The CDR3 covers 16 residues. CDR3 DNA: TGCGCCAGCAGCCAAGTAGGAGACTCCGTCTACAATGAGCAGTTCTTC. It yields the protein CASSQVGDSVYNEQFF.

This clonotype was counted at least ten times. The CDR3 region has the DNA TGTGCCAGCAGCCAACGGGAGGGCGGTTATGAAGATACGCAGTATTTT. Its translation: CASSQREGGYEDTQYF. The chain combines TRBV3-1 with TRBJ2-3; 8 bases align to TRBD2. Trimming cost V 2 bases and J 5 bases; bases outside gene matches: 9. In germline, CDR1 is LGHDT, CDR2 YNNKEL (reference sequence). The CDR3 has 16 residues.

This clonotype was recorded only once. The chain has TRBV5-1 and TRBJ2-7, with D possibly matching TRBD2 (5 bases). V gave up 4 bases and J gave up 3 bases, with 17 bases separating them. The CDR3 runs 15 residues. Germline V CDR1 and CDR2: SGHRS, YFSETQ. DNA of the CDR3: TGCGCCAGCAGCCCCCCCTCGGTAGGAGGCTACGAGCAGTACTTC. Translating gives CASSPPSVGGYEQYF.